Here is one T cell receptor (beta chain) with its context. In this sample, this clone turned up a few times. The antigen it recognizes is unknown. Base qualities are not provided; no much larger clone lies one nucleotide away. This record comes from a study of identifying expanded T cells in peripheral blood (dated by TCRdb to about 2019). Background for the entire study: Technical replicates were generated by sequencing separate aliquots of the same genomic DNA pool, with four replicates compared pairwise.

Points the paper makes about the study in general: Roughly 1.2 differentially abundant clones were flagged by the binomial model between technical replicates, whereas about 16 and 20 were flagged over approximately two weeks and four weeks, respectively. The authors expected biological variance in healthy repertoires might increase further over much longer intervals such as months to years. Variance in clone template counts between approximately 2-week samples significantly increased with total template count across all healthy donors. Both the number of clones called differentially abundant and the false-positive rate were significantly reduced by the beta-binomial model across all healthy-donor time intervals.

TCRbeta CDR3 regions were profiled by bias-controlled multiplex PCR amplification of genomic DNA with the immunoSEQ Assay. The authors' analysis ran thus. The absolute abundance of each unique TCRbeta CDR3 region was quantified after sequences were collapsed and filtered. Differential abundance was assessed using a binomial (Fisher-equivalent) model and a beta-binomial model in which time-dependent variance fitted from healthy donors was added. Clones with fewer than 5 combined templates were excluded, and clones with Benjamini-Hochberg FDR below 0.01 were called differentially abundant. Beta-binomial variance was modeled as a function of total template count across the two samples using the form v = (b*log(k)+a)^2. Held by TCRdb, this immuneACCESS table contains in-frame sequences only and omits some clones. Under half of the omission traces to an unresolved V gene where checked; the cause of the rest is unknown. D and trimming come from the DNA, and the V and J calls and clone size come from that table. Present in this sample are about 100,000 clones, approximately 88% of which were seen just once. Jointly, the top ten make up about a sixth of the sample.

No immune events such as infections were documented for the healthy donors during the collection period. To calibrate time-dependent variance in a beta-binomial model of T-cell clone differential abundance, blood repertoires from healthy donors were used as a training cohort. The training cohort comprised approximately ten healthy donors, 3 female and 7 male. Donor ages ranged from roughly 25 to 65 years, with an average of about 41 years. Whole blood was collected from each healthy donor at three time points spaced two weeks apart and obtained from a commercial supplier. Genomic DNA was extracted from unsorted whole blood for immunosequencing. Via the germline V gene, CDR1 is SGHAT and CDR2 FQNNGV. The junction carries 6 bases between V and J, which are trimmed by 0 bases and 6 bases respectively. The CDR3 numbers 14 residues from cysteine through phenylalanine. Only the CDR3 DNA stays, 42 bases, in frame from base 1.

Material for sequencing was blood. The clonotype was recovered from a person aged 18 to 70 in good health. This receptor chain uses TRBV11-2 and TRBJ1-6; no D gene is confidently identified. The sequenced DNA: TGTGCCAGCAGCTTAGACAGAACTAATTCACCCCTCCACTTT. Translated, it gives CASSLDRTNSPLHF.